This T cell receptor (beta chain) was identified in a study of blood T cells in healthy people across ages. Germline CDR1 LGHNA, CDR2 YSLEER. The junction had 8 bases not matched to a gene; V was cut back by 1 base and J by 5 bases. CDR3 size: 16 residues. Then a second PCR, running roughly 7 to 11 cycles, was carried out with a sample-barcoded 5' primer and a J-beta primer mix. Each cDNA molecule was tagged by a template-switch adaptor that had 12 random nucleotides. The yield of each sample was at least 3 million CDR3-containing paired-end reads. MiXCR was run by TCRdb on the 5' RACE reads, yielding one entry per CDR3 protein. The sample lists about 680,000 distinct CDR3 sequences, more than 40% seen once, with 30% to 40% in the top ten. Study conclusions and caveats: Comparison with aged donors showed that long-lived donors had more naive CD4+ cells and higher diversity.

With regard to this clonotype: The antigen is undetermined.

The sequence came from a woman aged 55 to 70 in good health. The sequenced material came from blood. This rearrangement joins TRBV4-3 to TRBJ2-5; 9 bases are shared with TRBD1. This chain's CDR3 is CASSQGWGQGVETQYF. In DNA, the CDR3 is TGCGCCAGCAGCCAAGGATGGGGACAGGGCGTGGAGACCCAGTACTTC.